This T cell receptor (beta chain) was found in a study of T cells in Graves' hyperthyroidism and ophthalmopathy. RNA transcripts provided the source from which TCR beta CDR3 regions were amplified. RT-PCR in the first round (using the HTBI primer set) targeted the TCR CDR3. TCRdb redid the calling of the multiplex PCR reads with MiXCR, one entry per CDR3 protein. The data contain hundreds of thousands of distinct CDR3 sequences, approximately 18% of them singletons. V lost 1 base and J 1 base, leaving 6 bases between the germline ends. Germline CDR1 reads SQVTM; CDR2 reads ANQGSEA. The CDR3 is 13 amino acids. Diagnosis of hyperthyroidism was new in patients aged 18 to 65, and its duration was under 2 months. Fresh peripheral blood, roughly 9.8 ml of it, supplied the PBMCs.

This chain connects TRBV29-1 to TRBJ2-3, with D tentatively TRBD1 (6 bases). Sequencing was performed on blood. The source of this sequence is a woman between 50 and 59 years old with Graves' hyperthyroidism that later progressed to Graves' ophthalmopathy. The CDR3 protein is CSVEGQGTDTQYF. Written as DNA, the CDR3 is TGCAGCGTTGAAGGACAGGGCACAGATACGCAGTATTTT.